Following are 25 T cell receptor beta chains from one sample sequenced in a study of CD8 T cells in ankylosing spondylitis. TCRdb reanalysed the 5' RACE reads using MiXCR and keeps one entry per CDR3 protein. The table has 150,000 or so distinct CDR3 sequences, roughly 10% seen once. Sequenced material: blood, either unsorted or a sorted T cell fraction (not recorded which). All receptors come from a male donor with ankylosing spondylitis or in good health (not recorded which).

The CDR3 DNA is TGTGCCATCAGTGTCTCCGGGACAATCATAGGGGACAACTATGGCTACACCTTC. Translation: CAISVSGTIIGDNYGYTF. The rearrangement uses TRBV10-3 and TRBJ1-2; TRBD1 might be the D (6 bases). CDR3 length: 18 amino acids. Germline loops: CDR1 ENHRY, CDR2 SYGVKD. V was trimmed by 4 bases and J by 2 bases, leaving 23 bases between them.

The gene calls are TRBV5-1 and TRBJ2-3, with TRBD2 as a possible D gene (6 bases). Germline values: CDR1 SGHRS, CDR2 YFSETQ. This CDR3 region has 13 residues. Trimming stripped 0 bases from V and 6 bases from J, with 8 bases between. DNA for the CDR3: TGCGCCAGCAGCTTGGAACGGGGGGATACGCAGTATTTT. It is translated as CASSLERGDTQYF.

The chain recombines TRBV29-1 with TRBJ2-7; 10 bases line up with TRBD1. Germline V gene sequence: CDR1 SQVTM, CDR2 ANQGSEA. CDR3 length: 13 amino acids. The ends lost 3 bases at V and 2 bases at J; junction bases unmatched: 1. The CDR3 coding sequence is TGCAGCGTTGAGGGGACAGGGGCCTACGAGCAGTACTTC. Its translation: CSVEGTGAYEQYF.

This clonotype came up a few times. This could be a read error, since a much larger clone is one nucleotide away. V is TRBV5-6 and J is TRBJ2-2; D call uncertain. Per the germline V gene, CDR1 is SGHDT and CDR2 is YYEEEE. V was pared by 2 bases and J by 4 bases, with 6 bases between. This CDR3 region has 13 residues. CDR3: CASSFRTTGELFF. CDR3 bases: TGTGCCAGCAGCTTTCGGACCACCGGGGAGCTGTTTTTT.

This clonotype has at least ten counts. The chain couples TRBV12-3 or TRBV12-4 to TRBJ2-1; D remains ambiguous. V was pared by 5 bases and J by 5 bases, with 7 bases between. This CDR3 comprises 12 residues. Here the CDR3 reads CASSPRNNEQFF. CDR3 bases: TGTGCCAGCAGTCCCCGAAACAATGAGCAGTTCTTC.

The sample holds a few counts of this clonotype. The gene calls are TRBV28 and TRBJ2-7; D is possibly TRBD2 (6 bases). V lost 5 bases and J lost 5, with 19 bases in between. CDR1 is MDHEN, CDR2 SYDVKM, per germline. CDR3 length equals 15 residues. CDR3 coding DNA: TGTGCCAGCAGTCACAGCAGGTGGGGGGAAGACGAGCAGTACTTC. It codes for CASSHSRWGEDEQYF.

The chain is built from TRBV6-2 or TRBV6-3 and TRBJ1-1; TRBD1 agrees at 8 bases. The CDR3 has 14 amino acids. Germline CDR1 MNHEY, CDR2 SVGEGT. J gave up 4 bases and V 10 bases, and 11 bases lay outside the gene matches. In DNA form, the CDR3 reads TGTGCCATCTCTCTGACAGGGGATTTCACTGAAGCTTTCTTT. Its translation: CAISLTGDFTEAFF.

This clonotype was detected only a few times. The chain carries TRBV5-4 and TRBJ2-2; 10 nucleotides line up with TRBD2. The J segment lost 6 bases and the V segment lost 2 bases, leaving 10 bases of the junction unmatched. This CDR3 has 17 residues. Germline assignment: CDR1 SGHNT and CDR2 YYREEE (reference sequence). The CDR3 protein is CASSFRSGGASAGELFF. CDR3 DNA sequence: TGTGCCAGCAGCTTTCGGAGCGGGGGGGCTTCGGCCGGGGAGCTGTTTTTT.

This clonotype was recorded at least ten times. V and J are TRBV12-3 or TRBV12-4 and TRBJ2-2; 12 bases are a match to TRBD2. The CDR3 extends over 16 amino acids. Germline trimming cut 5 bases from V and 7 bases from J; bases unmatched to any gene: 8. CDR3 in amino acids: CASSGPSGRVGGELFF. The CDR3 bases are TGTGCCAGCAGTGGCCCTAGCGGGAGGGTCGGCGGGGAGCTGTTTTTT.

The V call is TRBV14, the J call TRBJ2-1, with TRBD1 identical over 10 bases. CDR3 length: 15 residues. CDR1 is SGHDN, CDR2 FVKESK, per germline. V dropped 2 bases and J dropped 8; count of bases not matched to a gene: 6. For the CDR3, the DNA is TGTGCCAGCAGCCAACCGGGACAGGGGTTAGATGAGCAGTTCTTC. Translation gives CASSQPGQGLDEQFF.

In its sample, this clonotype was seen many times. The V call is TRBV6-1, the J call TRBJ2-7; D is perhaps TRBD2 (5 bases). V was cut by 10 bases and J by 6 bases, with 16 bases left in between. This CDR3 has 12 amino acids. Germline CDR1 reads MNHNS; CDR2 reads SASEGT. In nucleotides, the CDR3 is TGTGCCACCGTTGGAGCTAGCTCCGAGCAGTACTTC. This codes for CATVGASSEQYF.

The rearrangement uses TRBV7-2 and TRBJ2-5, with 7 bases fitting TRBD2. This CDR3 comprises 14 residues. With 4 bases clipped from V and 7 bases from J, the junction kept 9 bases outside the gene matches. Germline CDR1 reads SGHTA; CDR2 reads FQGNSA. CDR3 amino acids: CASSSGLGRGTQYF. In nucleotides, the CDR3 is TGTGCCAGCAGCTCCGGACTAGGCCGGGGGACCCAGTACTTC.

The chain recombines TRBV5-6 with TRBJ2-5; weak D call: TRBD2 (5 bases). V lost 2 bases, J lost 5 bases, and 19 bases lay in between. The CDR3 contains 16 residues. CDR1 is SGHDT, CDR2 YYEEEE, per germline. CDR3 protein: CASSFGVNAPGETQYF. In DNA form, the CDR3 reads TGTGCCAGCAGCTTCGGGGTCAATGCACCGGGGGAGACCCAGTACTTC.

In this sample, this clonotype turned up a few times. The rearrangement links TRBV7-9 to TRBJ2-1; possible D gene TRBD2, 5 bases. Trimming cost V 1 base and J 13 bases, with 14 bases left between them. The CDR3 spans 13 residues. Germline V gives CDR1 SEHNR, CDR2 FQNEAQ (reference sequence). The CDR3 DNA reads as TGTGCCAGCAGCTTAGACGGCGGGCGTAGACAGTTCTTC. This encodes CASSLDGGRRQFF.

At least ten counts were recorded for this clonotype. The rearrangement joins TRBV12-3 or TRBV12-4 to TRBJ2-1; 8 bases match TRBD1. The CDR3 length is 14 residues. With V trimmed by 5 bases and J by 8 bases, 8 bases remained unmatched. CDR3: CASSNSQGGDEQFF. In nucleotides, the CDR3 is TGTGCCAGCAGTAACTCACAGGGGGGTGATGAGCAGTTCTTC.

This clonotype was seen at least ten times. The chain carries TRBV15 and TRBJ1-2; TRBD1 aligns across 9 bases. V was pared by 3 bases and J by 2 bases, with 4 bases of the junction left unmatched. CDR1 and CDR2 from the germline V gene are LNHNV and YYDKDF (reference sequence). The CDR3 runs to 15 residues. CDR3 sequence: CATSRDRGVNYGYTF. Here the CDR3 DNA reads TGTGCCACCAGCAGGGACAGGGGCGTAAACTATGGCTACACCTTC.

To note about this clonotype: A much larger clone lies one base from this, so it may be a read error. The chain recombines TRBV11-2 with TRBJ2-2; D gene unclear. Germline V gene sequence: CDR1 SGHAT, CDR2 FQNNGV. This CDR3 spans 16 amino acids. V lost 5 bases to trimming and J lost 1 base, with 14 bases between them. In DNA form, the CDR3 reads TGTGCCAGCAGCACCCGGAAATCCTTGAACACCGGGGAGCTGTTTTTT. This encodes CASSTRKSLNTGELFF.

This clonotype was observed a handful of times. The rearrangement uses TRBV20-1 and TRBJ2-3, with 7 bases matching TRBD1. This CDR3 is 17 amino acids long. Germline lookup yields CDR1 DFQATT and CDR2 SNEGSKA (reference sequence). Germline trimming cut 1 base from V and 0 bases from J; bases unmatched to any gene: 10. The CDR3 reads CSARVPRDSISTDTQYF. As DNA, the CDR3 is TGCAGTGCTAGAGTACCCCGGGACAGCATAAGCACAGATACGCAGTATTTT.

This clonotype was detected many times. The V and J genes are TRBV4-3 and TRBJ1-1; possibly TRBD1 for D (6 bases). CDR3 size: 15 residues. Between the trimmed V and J ends, which lost 0 bases and 4 bases, there was a span of 12 bases. Per the germline V gene, CDR1 is LGHNA and CDR2 is YSLEER. CDR3 DNA: TGCGCCAGCAGCCAAGATCCGGGGGCGCTCACTGAAGCTTTCTTT. Amino acid sequence: CASSQDPGALTEAFF.

There are many counts of this clonotype. This sequence joins TRBV12-3 or TRBV12-4 and TRBJ2-2; D gene uncertain. Trimming removed 3 bases at V and 5 bases at J, with 7 bases between. The CDR3 covers 13 residues. Written as DNA, the CDR3 is TGTGCCAGCAGTTTTTCCCGGACCGGGGAGCTGTTTTTT. This sequence encodes CASSFSRTGELFF.

CDR3 sequence reads: CASMGSPTYLEQFF. The DNA for the CDR3 is TGTGCCAGCATGGGGTCCCCGACTTACCTTGAGCAGTTCTTC. The rearrangement links TRBV2 to TRBJ2-1; D uncertain. With 7 bases removed from V and 9 bases from J, the gap between germline ends came to 19 bases. CDR3 length equals 14 residues. Per the germline V gene, CDR1 is SNHLY and CDR2 is FYNNEI.

This clonotype was detected ten times or more. CDR3 in amino acids: CASEDTSSYNEQFF. The CDR3 coding sequence is TGTGCCAGCGAAGATACTAGCTCCTACAATGAGCAGTTCTTC. J is TRBJ2-1 and V is TRBV6-1; TRBD2 might be the D (5 bases). Trimming removed 8 bases at V and 0 bases at J, with 11 bases between. CDR1 is MNHNS and CDR2 is SASEGT in the germline V gene. CDR3 length: 14 amino acids.

This clonotype showed up many times. The chain has TRBV20-1 and TRBJ1-5; D ambiguous. The germline V gene encodes CDR1 DFQATT and CDR2 SNEGSKA (reference sequence). This CDR3 contains 12 residues. The CDR3 region has the DNA TGCAGCGGCATGTATAGCAATCAGCCCCAGCATTTT. This gives the protein CSGMYSNQPQHF.

This clonotype was detected many times. J is TRBJ2-3 and V is TRBV20-1, with TRBD2 identical over 9 bases. The CDR3 has 15 residues. Germline CDR1 reads DFQATT; CDR2 reads SNEGSKA (reference sequence). J gave up 2 bases and V 5 bases, and 8 bases lay outside the gene matches. Here the CDR3 DNA reads TGCAGTGCTGGCGCCCTAGCGGGAAACACAGATACGCAGTATTTT. Protein product: CSAGALAGNTDTQYF.

This clonotype came up a few times. The V call is TRBV5-1, the J call TRBJ2-1; no clear D. The length of the CDR3 is 13 residues. Trimming left V 0 bases short and J 10 bases short, with 11 bases between. Germline V CDR1 and CDR2: SGHRS, YFSETQ. In nucleotides, the CDR3 is TGCGCCAGCAGCTTGGAAGGGAATGACGAGCAGTTCTTC. It yields the protein CASSLEGNDEQFF.